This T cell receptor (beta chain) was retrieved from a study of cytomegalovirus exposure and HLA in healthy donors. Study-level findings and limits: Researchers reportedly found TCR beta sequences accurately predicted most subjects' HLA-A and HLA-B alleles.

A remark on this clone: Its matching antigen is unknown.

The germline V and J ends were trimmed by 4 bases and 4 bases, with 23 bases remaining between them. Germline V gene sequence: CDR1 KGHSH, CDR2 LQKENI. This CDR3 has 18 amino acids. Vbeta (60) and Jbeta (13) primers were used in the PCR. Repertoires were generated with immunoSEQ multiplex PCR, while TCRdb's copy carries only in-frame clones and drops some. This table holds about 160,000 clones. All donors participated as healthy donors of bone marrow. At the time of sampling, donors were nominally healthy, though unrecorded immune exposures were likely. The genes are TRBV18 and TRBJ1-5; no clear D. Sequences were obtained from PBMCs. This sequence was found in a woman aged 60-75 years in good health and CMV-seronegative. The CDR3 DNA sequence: TGTGCCAGCTCACTTTCGGCCCGCAACCCCGGGAGGAATCAGCCCCAGCATTTT. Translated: CASSLSARNPGRNQPQHF. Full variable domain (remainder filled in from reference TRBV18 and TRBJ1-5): NAGVMQNPRHLVRRRGQEARLRCSPMKGHSHVYWYRQLPEEGLKFMVYLQKENIIDESGMPKERFSAEFPKEGPSILRIQQVVRGDSAAYFCASSLSARNPGRNQPQHFGDGTRLSIL.